This T cell receptor (beta chain) was identified in a study of blood T cell repertoires in COVID-19. Study overall: The samples span acute and convalescent COVID-19 from the United States, Italy and Spain. Nucleic acid was either cDNA or gDNA, and it came from T cells, B-cell-depleted T cells, or PBMCs.

In the authors' methods: Cell counts per sample came from amplifying reference gene primers. TCRdb's copy holds only in-frame clones and misses some; the assay was immunoSEQ multiplex PCR. V and J calls and clone size are given by that table; D and trimming were obtained from the DNA. The sample holds roughly 140,000 clones, 88% seen once. Sequenced material: peripheral blood. The sequence was collected from a human donor in a cohort sampled during active COVID-19.

The CDR3 DNA follows: TGTGCCAGCAGCCCGGACAGGGGGGTATACACCTTC. It translates to CASSPDRGVYTF. V and J are TRBV7-9 and TRBJ1-2, with 10 bases that match TRBD1. J gave up 11 bases and V 5 bases, and 5 bases lay outside the gene matches. The germline gives CDR1 SEHNR, CDR2 FQNEAQ (reference sequence). The CDR3 consists of 12 residues.